This entry lists 20 T cell receptor beta chains sequenced from one sample in a study of T cell responses to AZD1222 COVID-19 vaccine. Profiled with immunoSEQ multiplex PCR; TCRdb holds only in-frame clones, not every one. The sample has some 130,000 clones; just over 90% are singletons. This specimen consisted of peripheral blood, obtained on day 0 of AZD1222 vaccination. These receptors came from an adult in good health.

The rearrangement joins TRBV10-3 to TRBJ1-1; the match to TRBD1 covers 8 bases. With V trimmed by 10 bases and J by 6 bases, 16 bases remained unmatched. Germline assignment: CDR1 ENHRY and CDR2 SYGVKD. The CDR3 is 15 residues long. The CDR3 bases are TGTGCCACCGAGAACAGACAGGGGCGAGGCGCTGAAGCTTTCTTT. Protein: CATENRQGRGAEAFF.

The chain joins TRBV4-2 to TRBJ2-7, with D maybe TRBD2 (6 bases). The CDR3 covers 15 residues. Per germline, CDR1 LGHNA and CDR2 YNFKEQ. The germline V and J ends were trimmed by 0 bases and 3 bases, with 12 bases remaining between them. DNA of the CDR3: TGTGCCAGCAGCCAAGAGACTAGTCTTATCTACGAGCAGTACTTC. Protein: CASSQETSLIYEQYF.

The gene calls are TRBV3-1 (or the pseudogene TRBV3-2) and TRBJ1-5; possible D gene TRBD1, 5 bases. CDR3 length: 14 amino acids. CDR1 and CDR2 (germline): LGHDT, YNNKEL (reference sequence). Trimming cost V 1 base and J 5 bases, with 9 bases left between them. The CDR3 loop is CASSQGGADQPQHF. DNA for the CDR3: TGTGCCAGCAGCCAAGGGGGCGCGGATCAGCCCCAGCATTTT.

The V call is TRBV4-2, the J call TRBJ2-5, with no clear D. The germline CDR1 and CDR2 sequences are LGHNA and YNFKEQ. With 1 base removed from V and 4 bases from J, the gap between germline ends came to 7 bases. The CDR3 runs 13 residues. The CDR3 nucleotides are TGTGCCAGCAGCCAAGCTGGATTAGAGACCCAGTACTTC. Its translation is CASSQAGLETQYF.

The chain employs TRBV12-3 or TRBV12-4 and TRBJ2-7; D unresolved. V was clipped by 3 bases and J by 3 bases, with 6 bases between them. The CDR3 loop spans 12 amino acids. The CDR3: CASSLNGYEQYF. The CDR3, as DNA: TGTGCCAGCAGTTTGAACGGCTACGAGCAGTACTTC.

The J gene is TRBJ1-3, the V gene TRBV11-2; D unclear. The germline gives CDR1 SGHAT, CDR2 FQNNGV. The CDR3 covers 12 residues. The V and J ends lost 0 bases and 13 bases respectively, with 10 bases between them. The CDR3 DNA reads as TGTGCCAGCAGCTTAGAGGTTCCACCAATATATTTT. Amino acids: CASSLEVPPIYF.

The chain employs TRBV7-9 and TRBJ1-4; tentatively, D is TRBD1 (5 bases). CDR3 length: 14 amino acids. The V gene's germline CDR1 is SEHNR and CDR2 FQNEAQ (reference sequence). The V end was cut by 4 bases, the J end by 6 bases, with 12 bases between. In DNA form, the CDR3 reads TGTGCCAGCAGCTACTGGGGCGTCGATGAAAAACTGTTTTTT. Translating gives CASSYWGVDEKLFF.

CDR3 sequence (DNA): TGTGCCAGCAGTCAGACCCAAGAGACCCAGTACTTC. Its translation is CASSQTQETQYF. The V gene is TRBV9, the J gene TRBJ2-5, with D hard to call. CDR3 length: 12 residues. Trimming stripped 5 bases from V and 1 base from J, with 6 bases between. Germline CDR1 is SGDLS and CDR2 is YYNGEE.

The chain joins TRBV14 to TRBJ2-7, with TRBD2 identical over 8 bases. From germline, CDR1 is SGHDN and CDR2 FVKESK. With 4 bases clipped from V and 7 bases from J, the junction kept 12 bases outside the gene matches. This CDR3 spans 15 amino acids. As DNA, the CDR3 is TGTGCCAGCAGCCCGCCGGGACTAGTACTAGGGGAGCAGTACTTC. Encoded protein: CASSPPGLVLGEQYF.

The chain uses TRBV5-1 and TRBJ2-2, with D possibly TRBD2 on 5 matching bases. Germline V lookup: CDR1 SGHRS, CDR2 YFSETQ. CDR3 size: 19 residues. V lost 0 bases and J lost 3, with 21 bases in between. CDR3 nucleotide sequence: TGCGCCAGCAGCTTGGCCGGTCTAGAGGGCCAGTTATACACCGGGGAGCTGTTTTTT. This gives the protein CASSLAGLEGQLYTGELFF. The full variable domain, rest sourced from reference TRBV5-1 and TRBJ2-2, is KAGVTQTPRYLIKTRGQQVTLSCSPISGHRSVSWYQQTPGQGLQFLFEYFSETQRNKGNFPGRFSGRQFSNSRSEMNVSTLELGDSALYLCASSLAGLEGQLYTGELFFGEGSRLTVL.

V usage is TRBV9 and J usage is TRBJ1-3; maybe TRBD1 (5 bases). Trimming pared 0 bases from V and 5 bases from J, leaving 15 bases between. This CDR3 contains 16 residues. CDR1 and CDR2 from the germline V gene are SGDLS and YYNGEE. The CDR3 coding sequence is TGTGCCAGCAGCGTAGAGTTGCGGGGGTCTCGAAACACCATATATTTT. It encodes CASSVELRGSRNTIYF.

This chain uses TRBV29-1 with TRBJ2-5, with a weak D call TRBD2 (7 bases). V was cut by 5 bases and J by 2 bases, with 15 bases left in between. This CDR3 comprises 14 residues. Germline CDR1 and CDR2: SQVTM and ANQGSEA. CDR3 in amino acids: CSVPPAGAQETQYF. In DNA form, the CDR3 reads TGCAGCGTTCCCCCGGCGGGGGCTCAAGAGACCCAGTACTTC. The complete variable domain, with remaining parts taken from reference TRBV29-1 and TRBJ2-5, reads SAVISQKPSRDICQRGTSLTIQCQVDSQVTMMFWYRQQPGQSLTLIATANQGSEATYESGFVIDKFPISRPNLTFSTLTVSNMSPEDSSIYLCSVPPAGAQETQYFGPGTRLLVL.

Comment on this clone: A read error may produce the germline difference seen at one junction end. The chain is built from TRBV5-1 and TRBJ1-1; D not resolved. The CDR3 is 10 amino acids. CDR1 is SGHRS and CDR2 is YFSETQ in the germline V gene. CDR3 DNA sequence: TGCGCCAGCAGCTTGGGGGTGACCCACTTT. This codes for CASSLGVTHF.

The genes are TRBV7-2 and TRBJ1-6, with D possibly being TRBD1 (6 bases). The V gene's germline CDR1 is SGHTA and CDR2 FQGNSA. CDR3 length: 14 residues. Trimming shortened V by 0 bases and J by 7 bases, and 7 bases separated the two germline ends. This CDR3 is CASSLAGGNSPLHF. The CDR3 nucleotides are TGTGCCAGCAGCTTAGCAGGGGGGAATTCACCCCTCCACTTT.

This chain joins TRBV6-4 and TRBJ1-2; 8 bases align to TRBD1. The ends lost 6 bases at V and 4 bases at J; junction bases unmatched: 4. The CDR3 consists of 13 residues. Germline-derived CDR1 and CDR2 are MRHNA and SNTAGT. The CDR3 nucleotides are TGTGCCAGCAGAACGGACAGGGTCTATGGCTACACCTTC. Translating it yields CASRTDRVYGYTF.

V usage is TRBV4-1 and J usage is TRBJ1-1, with 7 bases lining up with TRBD1. Germline CDR1 MGHRA, CDR2 YSYEKL. The junction had 3 bases not matched to a gene; V was cut back by 3 bases and J by 5 bases. This CDR3 has 13 residues. CDR3 in DNA: TGCGCCAGCAGCCACCCAGGGGGAACTGAAGCTTTCTTT. It translates to CASSHPGGTEAFF.

The chain recombines TRBV7-2 with TRBJ2-5; TRBD1 might be the D (5 bases). Germline CDR1 and CDR2: SGHTA and FQGNSA. This CDR3 spans 14 amino acids. V lost 5 bases and J 5 bases, leaving 15 bases between the germline ends. The CDR3 spells CASSPGRVGETQYF. CDR3 nucleotide sequence: TGTGCCAGCAGCCCCGGCAGGGTAGGGGAGACCCAGTACTTC.

This chain uses TRBV5-7 with TRBJ1-6; D may be TRBD1 (5 bases). TRBV5-7 has ORF status, its function being uncertain. V was shortened by 1 base and J by 7 bases, with 15 bases between the two germline ends. CDR3 size: 16 residues. The CDR3 is CASSLLRPGGNSPLHF. The CDR3 region has the DNA TGTGCCAGCAGCTTGCTCAGGCCGGGGGGAAATTCACCCCTCCACTTT.

The J gene is TRBJ1-4, the V gene TRBV14, with D maybe TRBD1 (5 bases). V was trimmed by 6 bases and J by 8 bases, leaving 16 bases between them. CDR1 and CDR2 from the germline V gene are SGHDN and FVKESK. CDR3 length: 14 amino acids. CDR3 nucleotide sequence: TGTGCCAGCAGTTTGCATTTCGGGGACGAAAAACTGTTTTTT. Its translation: CASSLHFGDEKLFF. The entire variable domain, with the rest obtained from reference TRBV14 and TRBJ1-4, is as follows: EAGVTQFPSHSVIEKGQTVTLRCDPISGHDNLYWYRRVMGKEIKFLLHFVKESKQDESGMPNNRFLAERTGGTYSTLKVQPAELEDSGVYFCASSLHFGDEKLFFGSGTQLSVL.

In the case of this clone: Mismatch with germline at one junction end may stem from a read error. The chain couples TRBV7-7 to TRBJ2-3; 7 positions match TRBD1. CDR3 length: 18 residues. CDR1 is SSHAT and CDR2 is FNYEAQ in the germline V gene (reference sequence). CDR3 sequence (DNA): TGTGCTAGCAGCAAGGGACAGTGGGCAGTGGATTTTACAGATACGCAGTATTTT. The encoded protein is CASSKGQWAVDFTDTQYF.